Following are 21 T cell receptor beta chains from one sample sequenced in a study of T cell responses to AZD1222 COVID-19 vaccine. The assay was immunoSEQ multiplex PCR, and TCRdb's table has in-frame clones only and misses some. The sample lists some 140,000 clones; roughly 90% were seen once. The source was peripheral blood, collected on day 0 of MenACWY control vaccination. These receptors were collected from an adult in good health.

For the CDR3, the DNA is TGTGCCAGTAGTAGGTTTAGCTCCTACAATGAGCAGTTCTTC. Translation gives CASSRFSSYNEQFF. This chain links TRBV19 with TRBJ2-1, with D unclear. The V and J ends lost 4 bases and 0 bases respectively, with 7 bases between them. The length of the CDR3 is 14 residues. Germline values: CDR1 LNHDA, CDR2 SQIVND (reference sequence).

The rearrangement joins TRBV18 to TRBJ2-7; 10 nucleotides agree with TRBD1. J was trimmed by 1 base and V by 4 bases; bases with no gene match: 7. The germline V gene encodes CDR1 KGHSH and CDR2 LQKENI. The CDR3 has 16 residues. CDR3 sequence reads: CASSLPGTGASYEQYF. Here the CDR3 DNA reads TGTGCCAGCTCACTTCCCGGGACAGGGGCTTCCTACGAGCAGTACTTC.

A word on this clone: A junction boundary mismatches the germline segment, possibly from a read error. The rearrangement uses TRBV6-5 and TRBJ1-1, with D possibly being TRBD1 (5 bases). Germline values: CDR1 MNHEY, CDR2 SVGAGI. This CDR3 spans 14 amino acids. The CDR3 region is CASTEGSLLYSYVF. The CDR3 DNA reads TGTGCCAGCACCGAGGGGTCCCTACTCTACTCGTACGTCTTT.

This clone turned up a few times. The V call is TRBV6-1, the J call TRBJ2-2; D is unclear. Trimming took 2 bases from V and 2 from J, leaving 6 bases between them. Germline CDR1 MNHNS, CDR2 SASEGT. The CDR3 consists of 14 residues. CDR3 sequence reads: CASSEMINTGELFF. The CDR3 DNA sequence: TGTGCCAGCAGTGAAATGATAAACACCGGGGAGCTGTTTTTT.

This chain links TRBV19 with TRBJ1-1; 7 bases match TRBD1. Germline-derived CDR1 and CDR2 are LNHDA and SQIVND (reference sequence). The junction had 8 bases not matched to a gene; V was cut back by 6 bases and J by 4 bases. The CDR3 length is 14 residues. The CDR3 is CASRVGQVPTEAFF. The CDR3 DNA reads TGTGCCAGTAGGGTCGGACAGGTCCCCACTGAAGCTTTCTTT.

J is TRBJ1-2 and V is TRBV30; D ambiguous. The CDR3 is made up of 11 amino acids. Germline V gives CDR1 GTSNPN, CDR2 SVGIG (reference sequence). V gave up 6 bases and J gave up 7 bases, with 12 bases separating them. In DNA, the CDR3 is TGTGCCTGCGATCTAAACGGTGGCTACACCTTC. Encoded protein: CACDLNGGYTF.

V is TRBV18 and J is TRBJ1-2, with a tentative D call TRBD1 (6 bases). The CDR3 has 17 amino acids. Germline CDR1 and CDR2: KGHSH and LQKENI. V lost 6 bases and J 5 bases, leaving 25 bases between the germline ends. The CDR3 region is CASSPTAPGQNGYGYTF. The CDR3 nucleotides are TGTGCCAGCTCCCCCACCGCCCCGGGACAAAACGGGTATGGCTACACCTTC.

This chain's CDR3 is CASSQTGRRNTEAFF. CDR3 nucleotides: TGTGCCAGCAGCCAGACAGGTCGTCGGAACACTGAAGCTTTCTTT. V and J are TRBV11-1 and TRBJ1-1, with D perhaps matching TRBD1 (6 bases). Trimming removed 5 bases from V and 1 base from J, with 14 bases in between. Germline CDR1 and CDR2: SGHAT and FQDESV (reference sequence). The CDR3 consists of 15 residues.

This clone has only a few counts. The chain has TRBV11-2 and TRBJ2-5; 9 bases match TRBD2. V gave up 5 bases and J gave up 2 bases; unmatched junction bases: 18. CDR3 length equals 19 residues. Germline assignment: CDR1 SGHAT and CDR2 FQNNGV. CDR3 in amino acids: CASSPIGASGAPVQETQYF. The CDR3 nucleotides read TGTGCCAGCAGCCCCATAGGGGCTAGCGGGGCCCCCGTACAAGAGACCCAGTACTTC.

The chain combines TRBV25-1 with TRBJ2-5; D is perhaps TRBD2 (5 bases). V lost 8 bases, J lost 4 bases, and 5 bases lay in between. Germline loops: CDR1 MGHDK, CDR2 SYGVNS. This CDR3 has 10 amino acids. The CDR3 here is CASRGETQYF. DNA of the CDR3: TGTGCCAGCCGGGGAGAGACCCAGTACTTC.

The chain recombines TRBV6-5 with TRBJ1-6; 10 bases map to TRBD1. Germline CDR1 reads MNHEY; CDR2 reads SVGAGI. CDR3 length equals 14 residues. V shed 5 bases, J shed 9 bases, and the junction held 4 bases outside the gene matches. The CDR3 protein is CASSRQGAVSPLHF. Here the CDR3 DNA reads TGTGCCAGCAGTCGACAGGGGGCGGTTTCACCCCTCCACTTT.

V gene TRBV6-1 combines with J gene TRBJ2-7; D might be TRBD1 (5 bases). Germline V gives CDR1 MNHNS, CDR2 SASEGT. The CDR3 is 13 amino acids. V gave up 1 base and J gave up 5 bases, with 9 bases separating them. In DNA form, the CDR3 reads TGTGCCAGCAGTGAAGGAAGGGGCCACGAGCAGTACGTC. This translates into CASSEGRGHEQYV.

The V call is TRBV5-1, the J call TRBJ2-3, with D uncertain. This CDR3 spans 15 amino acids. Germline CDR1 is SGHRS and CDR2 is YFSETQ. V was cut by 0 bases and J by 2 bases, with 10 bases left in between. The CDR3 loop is CASSLDGGITDTQYF. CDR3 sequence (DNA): TGCGCCAGCAGCTTGGATGGCGGAATCACAGATACGCAGTATTTT.

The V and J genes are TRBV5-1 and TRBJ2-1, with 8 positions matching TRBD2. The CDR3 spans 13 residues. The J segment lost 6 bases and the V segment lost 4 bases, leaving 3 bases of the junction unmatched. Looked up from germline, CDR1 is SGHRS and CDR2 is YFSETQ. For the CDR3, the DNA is TGCGCCAGCAGCGTCGGGGGGGTCAATGAGCAGTTCTTC. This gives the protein CASSVGGVNEQFF.

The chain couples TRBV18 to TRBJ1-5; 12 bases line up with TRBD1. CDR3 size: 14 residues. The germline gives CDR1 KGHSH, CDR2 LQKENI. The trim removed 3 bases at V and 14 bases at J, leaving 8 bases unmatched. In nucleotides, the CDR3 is TGTGCCAGCTCACCCGGGACAGGGGGCCCGATGAAGCATTTT. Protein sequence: CASSPGTGGPMKHF. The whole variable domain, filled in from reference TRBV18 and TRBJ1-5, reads NAGVMQNPRHLVRRRGQEARLRCSPMKGHSHVYWYRQLPEEGLKFMVYLQKENIIDESGMPKERFSAEFPKEGPSILRIQQVVRGDSAAYFCASSPGTGGPMKHFGDGTRLSIL.

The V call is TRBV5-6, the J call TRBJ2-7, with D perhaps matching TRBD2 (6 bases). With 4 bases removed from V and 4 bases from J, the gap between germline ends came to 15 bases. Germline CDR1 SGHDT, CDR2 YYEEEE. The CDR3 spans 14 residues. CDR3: CASSGDSPPYEQYF. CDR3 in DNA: TGTGCCAGCAGCGGGGACTCCCCACCTTACGAGCAGTACTTC.

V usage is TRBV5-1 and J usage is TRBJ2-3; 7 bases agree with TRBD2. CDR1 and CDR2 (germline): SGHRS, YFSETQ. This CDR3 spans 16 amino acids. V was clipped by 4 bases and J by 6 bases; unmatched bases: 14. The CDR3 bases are TGCGCCAGCAGCACGGGACTATCCTCTGCGGGGGATACGCAGTATTTT. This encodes CASSTGLSSAGDTQYF.

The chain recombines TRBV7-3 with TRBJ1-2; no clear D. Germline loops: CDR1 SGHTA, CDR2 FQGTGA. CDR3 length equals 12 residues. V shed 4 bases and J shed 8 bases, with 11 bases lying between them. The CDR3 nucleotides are TGTGCCAGCAGCTCTGTTAGGGTAGGCTACACCTTC. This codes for CASSSVRVGYTF.

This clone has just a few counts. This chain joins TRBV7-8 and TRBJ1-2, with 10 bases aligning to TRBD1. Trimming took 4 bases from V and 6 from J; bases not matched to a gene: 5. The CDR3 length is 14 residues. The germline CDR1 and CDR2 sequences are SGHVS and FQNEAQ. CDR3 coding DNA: TGTGCCAGCAGCTGGGGACAGGGGAGTAATGGCTACACCTTC. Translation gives CASSWGQGSNGYTF.

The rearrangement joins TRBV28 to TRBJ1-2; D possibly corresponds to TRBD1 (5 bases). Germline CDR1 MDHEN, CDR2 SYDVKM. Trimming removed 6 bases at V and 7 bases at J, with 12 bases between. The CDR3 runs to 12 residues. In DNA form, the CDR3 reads TGTGCCAGCAGCCCCCCCCAGGGTGGCTACACCTTC. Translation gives CASSPPQGGYTF.

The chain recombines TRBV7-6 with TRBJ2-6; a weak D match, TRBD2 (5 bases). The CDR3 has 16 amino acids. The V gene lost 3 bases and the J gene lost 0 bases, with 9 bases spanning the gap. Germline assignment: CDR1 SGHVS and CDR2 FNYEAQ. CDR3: CASSFGVSSGANVLTF. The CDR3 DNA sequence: TGTGCCAGCAGCTTCGGGGTTAGCTCTGGGGCCAACGTCCTGACTTTC.